These 27 T cell receptor beta chains originate from one sample sequenced in a study of cytomegalovirus exposure and HLA in healthy donors. 60 Vbeta and 13 Jbeta primers were used in PCR. Using immunoSEQ multiplex PCR, the repertoire was profiled, and TCRdb retains in-frame clones only, with some absent. The table lists roughly 200,000 clones, about two thirds of them singletons. Sequenced material: PBMCs. These receptors all come from a man aged 35 to 55 in good health and CMV-seropositive.

The rearrangement joins TRBV6-5 to TRBJ1-2, with 9 bases matching TRBD1. Per germline, CDR1 MNHEY and CDR2 SVGAGI. Trimming took 5 bases from V and 8 from J; bases not matched to a gene: 9. This CDR3 comprises 14 residues. DNA for the CDR3: TGTGCCAGCAGTCCCACAGGGGGCTTCGGAGGCTACACCTTC. This gives the protein CASSPTGGFGGYTF.

About this clone itself: The junction does not match germline at one end; this may be a read error. The rearrangement links TRBV5-4 to TRBJ2-2; D gene unclear. Germline-derived CDR1 and CDR2 are SGHNT and YYREEE (reference sequence). This CDR3 comprises 17 residues. CDR3 protein: CASSLDLSSANTGELFF. In DNA, the CDR3 is TGTGCCAGCAGTTTGGACCTTTCCTCAGCGAACACCGGGGAGCTGTTTTTT.

The chain links TRBV28 to TRBJ1-4; TRBD1 aligns across 9 bases. The CDR3 runs 16 residues. Germline V CDR1 and CDR2: MDHEN, SYDVKM. The ends lost 6 bases at V and 8 bases at J; junction bases unmatched: 13. The CDR3 here is CASSPPLQGAGEKLFF. For the CDR3, the DNA is TGTGCCAGCAGCCCCCCTTTACAGGGGGCAGGGGAAAAACTGTTTTTT.

In its sample, this clone was seen a few times. The chain combines TRBV2 with TRBJ2-7; 9 nucleotides align to TRBD1. The length of the CDR3 is 15 residues. V was clipped by 2 bases and J by 6 bases; unmatched bases: 8. Looked up from germline, CDR1 is SNHLY and CDR2 is FYNNEI. The CDR3 DNA follows: TGTGCCAGCAGTGAATACGGGACAGGGAACTCCGAGCAGTACTTC. Translated: CASSEYGTGNSEQYF.

This clone is a singleton in its sample. This sequence joins TRBV7-2 and TRBJ1-3; unclear D gene. The CDR3 covers 13 residues. The V end lost 5 bases, the J end lost 1 base, and 6 bases lay between the germline ends. The germline V gene has CDR1 SGHTA and CDR2 FQGNSA. The CDR3 region is CASSVGSGNTIYF. CDR3 sequence (DNA): TGTGCCAGCAGCGTCGGGTCTGGAAACACCATATATTTT.

The chain couples TRBV19 to TRBJ2-2; 8 positions agree with TRBD1. CDR3 size: 18 residues. Germline V gene sequence: CDR1 LNHDA, CDR2 SQIVND (reference sequence). V was clipped by 5 bases and J by 1 base; unmatched bases: 12. CDR3 protein: CASSAAPGTGWNTGELFF. The CDR3 DNA is TGTGCCAGTAGTGCGGCCCCGGGGACAGGCTGGAACACCGGGGAGCTGTTTTTT. Looking up the rest from reference TRBV19 and TRBJ2-2 gives the full variable domain: DGGITQSPKYLFRKEGQNVTLSCEQNLNHDAMYWYRQDPGQGLRLIYYSQIVNDFQKGDIAEGYSVSREKKESFPLTVTSAQKNPTAFYLCASSAAPGTGWNTGELFFGEGSRLTVL.

The chain is built from TRBV5-1 and TRBJ1-2, with D possibly matching TRBD1 (6 bases). The CDR3 spans 15 residues. Trimming removed 4 bases at V and 8 bases at J, with 21 bases between. The V gene's germline CDR1 is SGHRS and CDR2 YFSETQ. The CDR3 DNA follows: TGCGCCAGCAGCAAGGGACAAACCCCCATCTGGGGCTACACCTTC. It codes for CASSKGQTPIWGYTF.

The chain uses TRBV23-1 and TRBJ1-3, with 7 bases that match TRBD1. TRBV23-1 is designated an ORF whose function remains uncertain. CDR3 size: 17 residues. The trim removed 0 bases at V and 4 bases at J, leaving 9 bases unmatched. The CDR3 coding sequence is TGCGCCAGCAGTCAATCGGGAGTTCAGGGGGAAGGAAACACCATATATTTT. Its translation is CASSQSGVQGEGNTIYF.

The chain couples TRBV5-1 to TRBJ2-5; the match to TRBD1 covers 9 bases. The J call may be mistaken, given a closer DNA end match to TRBJ2-7. Germline loops: CDR1 SGHRS, CDR2 YFSETQ. The CDR3 runs to 15 residues. CDR3 sequence reads: CASSMSGTGQNEQYF. CDR3 bases: TGCGCCAGCAGCATGTCCGGGACAGGGCAAAACGAGCAGTACTTC.

The V gene is TRBV4-1, the J gene TRBJ1-1; 7 bases map to TRBD1. Germline trimming cut 3 bases from V and 3 bases from J; bases unmatched to any gene: 25. The germline gives CDR1 MGHRA, CDR2 YSYEKL. This CDR3 spans 21 amino acids. CDR3 DNA sequence: TGCGCCAGCAGCCACCCAAGACGCCCGACAGGGAAGGGGAACGAGGACACTGAAGCTTTCTTT. It translates to CASSHPRRPTGKGNEDTEAFF.

The chain couples TRBV7-9 to TRBJ1-5; 9 bases line up with TRBD1. This CDR3 has 13 amino acids. J lost 7 bases, V lost 8 bases, and 6 bases had no gene match. CDR1 is SEHNR and CDR2 is FQNEAQ in the germline V gene (reference sequence). CDR3 DNA: TGTGCCAGCCAAGACAGGGGGTTACAGCCCCAGCATTTT. Amino acid sequence: CASQDRGLQPQHF.

This clone was seen more than once but under ten times. The chain recombines TRBV25-1 with TRBJ2-5; D unresolved. Germline V gives CDR1 MGHDK, CDR2 SYGVNS. V lost 3 bases, J lost 2 bases, and 16 bases lay in between. This CDR3 is built from 16 residues. CDR3 region: CASSEAGRTVQETQYF. Here the CDR3 DNA reads TGTGCCAGCAGTGAGGCTGGAAGAACAGTTCAAGAGACCCAGTACTTC.

The chain employs TRBV11-2 and TRBJ1-1, with D tentatively TRBD1 (5 bases). Trimming left V 5 bases short and J 5 bases short, with 15 bases between. Germline loops: CDR1 SGHAT, CDR2 FQNNGV. The CDR3 consists of 14 residues. DNA for the CDR3: TGTGCCAGCAGCCCCCCCGCCGGGGGGACTGAAGCTTTCTTT. Protein product: CASSPPAGGTEAFF.

This chain links TRBV5-8 with TRBJ2-7, with 10 positions matching TRBD1. There are 16 residues in the CDR3. Germline values: CDR1 SGHTS, CDR2 YDEGEE. The J segment lost 6 bases and the V segment lost 4 bases, leaving 13 bases of the junction unmatched. The CDR3 DNA follows: TGTGCCAGCAGCCTATGGACAGGGGGTCAGGTGTTCGAGCAGTACTTC. It translates to CASSLWTGGQVFEQYF.

In this sample, this clone turned up a few times. This rearrangement joins TRBV2 to TRBJ1-1; D is unresolved. CDR1 SNHLY and CDR2 FYNNEI come from the germline V gene. This CDR3 comprises 12 residues. V lost 2 bases, J lost 2 bases, and 3 bases lay in between. The CDR3 sequence: CASSEINTEAFF. Here the CDR3 DNA reads TGTGCCAGCAGTGAAATAAACACTGAAGCTTTCTTT.

The V call is TRBV5-1, the J call TRBJ1-6; TRBD1 matches 7 bases. This CDR3 region has 16 residues. V gave up 4 bases and J gave up 7 bases; unmatched junction bases: 11. Germline V gene data show CDR1 as SGHRS and CDR2 as YFSETQ. The CDR3 DNA sequence: TGCGCCAGCAGCGGGGGGACAGATCGGTCCAATTCACCCCTCCACTTT. Translated: CASSGGTDRSNSPLHF.

This rearrangement joins TRBV6-5 to TRBJ1-1; D may be TRBD1 (5 bases). Germline V gives CDR1 MNHEY, CDR2 SVGAGI. This CDR3 is 8 amino acids long. Trimming stripped 11 bases from V and 12 bases from J, with 10 bases between. The CDR3 protein is CAGGGTFF. In DNA, the CDR3 is TGTGCCGGGGGGGGAACTTTCTTT.

V usage is TRBV6-5 and J usage is TRBJ2-7; D possibly corresponds to TRBD2 (6 bases). The CDR3 runs 13 residues. Germline CDR1 and CDR2: MNHEY and SVGAGI. Trimming took 6 bases from V and 1 from J, leaving 10 bases between them. This CDR3 is CASSSTRSYEQYF. CDR3 nucleotide sequence: TGTGCCAGCAGCTCGACTAGGTCCTACGAGCAGTACTTC.

The genes are TRBV7-9 and TRBJ1-4; 7 nucleotides align to TRBD1. CDR3 length: 16 residues. Germline-derived CDR1 and CDR2 are SEHNR and FQNEAQ (reference sequence). V lost 5 bases to trimming and J lost 0 bases; unmatched junction nucleotides: 6. This CDR3 reads CASSPGDRATNEKLFF. CDR3 sequence (DNA): TGTGCCAGCAGCCCGGGGGACAGAGCAACTAATGAAAAACTGTTTTTT. The entire variable domain, with the rest obtained from reference TRBV7-9 and TRBJ1-4, is as follows: DTGVSQNPRHKITKRGQNVTFRCDPISEHNRLYWYRQTLGQGPEFLTYFQNEAQLEKSRLLSDRFSAERPKGSFSTLEIQRTEQGDSAMYLCASSPGDRATNEKLFFGSGTQLSVL.

The chain uses TRBV6-1 and TRBJ1-5; TRBD1 might be the D (6 bases). The germline V and J ends were trimmed by 11 bases and 5 bases, with 13 bases remaining between them. The CDR3 consists of 12 residues. Germline V gene data show CDR1 as MNHNS and CDR2 as SASEGT. CDR3: CAGGRGDQPQHF. CDR3 coding DNA: TGTGCCGGTGGCAGGGGAGATCAGCCCCAGCATTTT.

The chain joins TRBV6-5 to TRBJ1-1; weak D call: TRBD1 (6 bases). CDR3 size: 13 residues. Germline CDR1 reads MNHEY; CDR2 reads SVGAGI. V gave up 5 bases and J gave up 3 bases, with 10 bases separating them. The CDR3 loop is CASSKRGYTEAFF. Here the CDR3 DNA reads TGTGCCAGCAGTAAAAGGGGGTACACTGAAGCTTTCTTT.

This clone was observed a handful of times. This rearrangement joins TRBV11-3 to TRBJ2-5; 14 nucleotides match TRBD2. V shed 4 bases, J shed 2 bases, and the junction held 6 bases outside the gene matches. CDR1 is SGHNT, CDR2 YENEEA, per germline. The CDR3 is made up of 17 amino acids. CDR3 sequence reads: CASSSGLAGGSQETQYF. The CDR3 bases are TGTGCCAGCAGCTCCGGACTAGCGGGGGGATCTCAAGAGACCCAGTACTTC.

This clone appeared a few times. The gene calls are TRBV6-6 and TRBJ2-3, with 10 bases fitting TRBD2. J lost 2 bases, V lost 4 bases, and 6 bases had no gene match. CDR3 size: 16 residues. Germline lookup yields CDR1 MNHNY and CDR2 SVGAGI (reference sequence). CDR3: CASSSLAGALTDTQYF. In DNA form, the CDR3 reads TGTGCCAGCAGTTCGCTAGCGGGGGCACTCACAGATACGCAGTATTTT.

The chain has TRBV19 and TRBJ2-3; tentative D call: TRBD2 (5 bases). Germline lookup yields CDR1 LNHDA and CDR2 SQIVND (reference sequence). This CDR3 spans 14 amino acids. V gave up 5 bases and J gave up 6 bases, with 15 bases separating them. The CDR3 sequence: CASSPAVGSDTQYF. The CDR3 region has the DNA TGTGCCAGTAGTCCAGCGGTCGGGTCCGATACGCAGTATTTT.

DNA for the CDR3: TGTGCCAGCACCCTCTTAGGGGAAGGGGTCGGGGAGCTGTTTTTT. Its protein product is CASTLLGEGVGELFF. The J gene is TRBJ2-2, the V gene TRBV6-6; D may be TRBD1 (5 bases). Between the trimmed V and J ends, which lost 7 bases and 7 bases, there was a span of 19 bases. CDR1 MNHNY and CDR2 SVGAGI come from the germline V gene (reference sequence). The CDR3 is made up of 15 amino acids.

This chain connects TRBV7-9 to TRBJ2-5; 16 bases match TRBD2. V shed 3 bases, J shed 5 bases, and the junction held 9 bases outside the gene matches. There are 18 residues in the CDR3. Germline loops: CDR1 SEHNR, CDR2 FQNEAQ (reference sequence). The CDR3, as DNA: TGTGCCAGCAGCTTGCCCGGGACTAGCGGGGGGGCCGTTGAGACCCAGTACTTC. As protein: CASSLPGTSGGAVETQYF.

This chain links TRBV11-1 with TRBJ2-5; weak D call: TRBD2 (5 bases). CDR3 length equals 14 residues. The germline V and J ends were trimmed by 1 base and 1 base, with 7 bases remaining between them. CDR1 is SGHAT, CDR2 FQDESV, per germline (reference sequence). The CDR3 here is CASSLGTAQETQYF. The CDR3 bases are TGTGCCAGCAGCTTAGGGACTGCCCAAGAGACCCAGTACTTC.